This entry concerns a single TCR beta chain. This sample is drawn from a study of blood T cell repertoires in COVID-19. Assay: immunoSEQ multiplex PCR; the TCRdb copy retains only in-frame clones and omits some. Altogether around 290,000 clones are present, 88% being singletons, with the ten largest covering under 2.5%. Germline V gene data show CDR1 as SGHDT and CDR2 as YYEEEE. The CDR3 extends over 15 amino acids. The ends lost 2 bases at V and 7 bases at J; junction bases unmatched: 4. This chain links TRBV5-6 with TRBJ1-5; 12 bases agree with TRBD1. Sequenced material: PBMCs or T cells enriched from blood (not recorded which). The source is a woman aged 55-70 years in a cohort exposed to, infected with or recovered from COVID-19 (not recorded which). The CDR3 DNA reads TGTGCCAGCAGCTTAGGGACAGGGGGCGTCCAGCCCCAGCATTTT. This sequence encodes CASSLGTGGVQPQHF.